The text below deals with one T cell receptor (beta chain). TCRdb's copy holds only in-frame clones and misses some; the assay was immunoSEQ multiplex PCR. The data show about 960,000 clones, with approximately 76% seen just once and roughly 1.5% held by the top ten. This entry comes from a study of shared clonotypes between healthy human individuals. The CDR3 runs 14 residues. CDR1 LGHNA and CDR2 YSLEER come from the germline V gene. The V and J ends lost 2 bases and 5 bases respectively, with 13 bases between them. The sample was memory CD4+ T cells sorted from blood. Specified subset: CD45RA-negative fraction. This chain uses TRBV4-3 with TRBJ2-7; D might be TRBD1 (6 bases). The clonotype was recovered from a young man in good health. CDR3 region: CASSQNWDTHEQYF. The DNA for the CDR3 is TGCGCCAGCAGCCAAAATTGGGACACCCACGAGCAGTACTTC.